This T cell receptor beta chain was obtained from a study of OX40 agonist ivuxolimab in advanced cancers. This clone was detected once. Measured with immunoSEQ multiplex PCR; TCRdb has only the in-frame clones, and not every one. The table records tens of thousands of clones, over 75% of them present only once. Cycle 7 day 1, cycle 4 day 1, and baseline were the timepoints at which blood was sampled. This receptor was obtained from an adult with an advanced solid tumor such as melanoma, head and neck, liver or kidney cancer. The sequences come from CD4+ or CD8+ T cells sorted from blood, collected in a trial of the OX40 agonist ivuxolimab.

Here the CDR3 reads CASSLLDKEPQHF. CDR3 nucleotides: TGTGCCAGCAGTTTACTGGACAAGGAGCCCCAGCATTTT. The rearrangement uses TRBV28 and TRBJ1-5, with D possibly matching TRBD1 (5 bases). Germline V lookup: CDR1 MDHEN, CDR2 SYDVKM. This CDR3 comprises 13 residues. Trimming removed 2 bases at V and 8 bases at J, with 10 bases between. Complete variable domain (other parts from reference TRBV28 and TRBJ1-5): DVKVTQSSRYLVKRTGEKVFLECVQDMDHENMFWYRQDPGLGLRLIYFSYDVKMKEKGDIPEGYSVSREKKERFSLILESASTNQTSMYLCASSLLDKEPQHFGDGTRLSIL.